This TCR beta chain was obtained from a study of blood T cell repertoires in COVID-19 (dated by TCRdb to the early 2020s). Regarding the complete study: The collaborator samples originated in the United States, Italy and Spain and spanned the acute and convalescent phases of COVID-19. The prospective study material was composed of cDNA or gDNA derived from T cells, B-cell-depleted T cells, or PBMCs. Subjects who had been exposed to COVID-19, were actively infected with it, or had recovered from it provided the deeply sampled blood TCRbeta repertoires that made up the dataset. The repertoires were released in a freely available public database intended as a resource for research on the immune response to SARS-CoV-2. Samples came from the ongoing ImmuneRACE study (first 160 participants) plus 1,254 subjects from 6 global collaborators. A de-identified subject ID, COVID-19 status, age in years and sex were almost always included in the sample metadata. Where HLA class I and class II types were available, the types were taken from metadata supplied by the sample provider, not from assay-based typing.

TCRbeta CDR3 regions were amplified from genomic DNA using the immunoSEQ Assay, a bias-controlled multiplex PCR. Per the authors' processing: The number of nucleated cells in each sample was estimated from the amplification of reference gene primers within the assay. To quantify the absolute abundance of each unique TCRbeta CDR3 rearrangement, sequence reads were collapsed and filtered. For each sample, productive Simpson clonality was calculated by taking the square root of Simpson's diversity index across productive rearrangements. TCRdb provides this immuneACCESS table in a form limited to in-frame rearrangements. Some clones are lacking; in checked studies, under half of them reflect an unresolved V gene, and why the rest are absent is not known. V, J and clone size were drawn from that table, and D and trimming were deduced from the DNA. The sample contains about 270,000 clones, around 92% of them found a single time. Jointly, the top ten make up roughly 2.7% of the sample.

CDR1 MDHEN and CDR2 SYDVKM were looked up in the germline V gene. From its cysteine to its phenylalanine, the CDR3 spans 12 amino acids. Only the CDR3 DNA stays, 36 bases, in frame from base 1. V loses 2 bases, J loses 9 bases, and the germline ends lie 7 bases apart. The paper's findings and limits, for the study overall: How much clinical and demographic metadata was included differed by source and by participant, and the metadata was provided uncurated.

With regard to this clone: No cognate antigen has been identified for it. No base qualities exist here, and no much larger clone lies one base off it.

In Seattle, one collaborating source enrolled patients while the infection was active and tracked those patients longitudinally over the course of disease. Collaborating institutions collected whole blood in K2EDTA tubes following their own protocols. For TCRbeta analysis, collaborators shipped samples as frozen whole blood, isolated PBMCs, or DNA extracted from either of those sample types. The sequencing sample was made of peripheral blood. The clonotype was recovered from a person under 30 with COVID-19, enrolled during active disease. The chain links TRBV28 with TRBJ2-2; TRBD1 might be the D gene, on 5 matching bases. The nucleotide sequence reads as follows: TGTGCCAGCAGTTTAAAGGGGCGGGAGCTGTTTTTT. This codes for CASSLKGRELFF.